This is a list of T cell receptor beta chains from one sample in a study of T cell responses to AZD1222 COVID-19 vaccine. The data were produced by immunoSEQ multiplex PCR, yet TCRdb's version contains in-frame clones alone and is incomplete. The table includes more than 95,000 clones, 70% to 90% detected once. Material: peripheral blood, obtained on day 0 of AZD1222 vaccination. The receptors come from an adult in good health. Each CDR3 is given with its conserved first and last residue. The D gene is left open where the match is weak. Clone size, where shown, is once, few, many, or a class for clones that have expanded.

- | 15 | TRBD1 | TRBJ1-3 | TRBV3-1/TRBV3-2 | CASSLDRGPGNTIYF | TGTGCCAGCAGCCTAGACAGGGGGCCTGGAAACACCATATATTTT
- | 16 | TRBD1 | TRBJ1-4 | TRBV15 | CATSRDGGTGNEKLFF | TGTGCCACCAGCAGAGATGGAGGGACAGGGAATGAAAAACTGTTTTTT
- | 15 | - | TRBJ2-7 | TRBV9 | CASSPKGELSYEQYF | TGTGCCAGCAGCCCCAAAGGGGAGCTGTCCTACGAGCAGTACTTC
- | 13 | TRBD1 | TRBJ1-1 | TRBV12-3/TRBV12-4 | CASRGTGNTEAFF | TGTGCCAGCAGGGGGACAGGGAACACTGAAGCTTTCTTT
- | 15 | - | TRBJ2-1 | TRBV7-6 | CASSPEWGSYNEQFF | TGTGCCAGCAGCCCCGAGTGGGGTTCCTACAATGAGCAGTTCTTC
- | 13 | - | TRBJ2-5 | TRBV11-2 | CASSPGILETQYF | TGTGCCAGCAGCCCGGGGATCTTAGAGACCCAGTACTTC
- | 11 | - | TRBJ1-1 | TRBV6-5 | CASRRDTEAFF | TGTGCCAGCAGGAGGGACACTGAAGCTTTCTTT
once | 16 | TRBD1 | TRBJ1-5 | TRBV19 | CASSILRGQSNQPQHF | TGTGCCAGTAGTATTCTGAGGGGGCAGAGCAATCAGCCCCAGCATTTT
- | 13 | - | TRBJ1-1 | TRBV14 | CASSRRRGTEAFF | TGTGCCAGCAGCCGACGCCGCGGCACTGAAGCTTTCTTT
once | 15 | - | TRBJ1-1 | TRBV7-9 | CASSPRFGMNTEAFF | TGTGCCAGCAGCCCGAGGTTTGGTATGAACACTGAAGCTTTCTTT
hyperexpanded | 13 | - | TRBJ2-3 | TRBV2 | CASGEGGTDTQYF | TGTGCCAGCGGTGAAGGGGGGACAGATACGCAGTATTTT
- | 15 | - | TRBJ2-7 | TRBV7-9 | CASSSRRPLSYEQYF | TGTGCCAGCAGCTCACGCCGGCCCCTTTCCTACGAGCAGTACTTC
- | 15 | TRBD1 | TRBJ1-2 | TRBV5-4 | CASSSPGQTNYGYTF | TGTGCCAGCAGCTCGCCGGGACAGACTAACTATGGCTACACCTTC
once | 17 | - | TRBJ2-1 | TRBV29-1 | CSVEEWSGGSLYNEQFF | TGCAGCGTTGAAGAATGGAGTGGGGGGTCCCTCTACAATGAGCAGTTCTTC
- | 13 | TRBD1 | TRBJ1-4 | TRBV6-6 | CASGGDRGEKLFF | TGTGCCAGCGGAGGAGACAGGGGGGAAAAACTGTTTTTT
- | 15 | - | TRBJ1-4 | TRBV7-8 | CASSLVSRATEKLFF | TGTGCCAGCAGCTTAGTGAGCAGGGCGACGGAAAAACTGTTTTTT
- | 13 | - | TRBJ2-7 | TRBV12-3/TRBV12-4 | CASSLNRAYEQYF | TGTGCCAGCAGTTTAAACAGGGCGTACGAGCAGTACTTC
- | 13 | - | TRBJ2-6 | TRBV2 | CASIFSGANVLTF | TGTGCCAGCATTTTCTCCGGGGCCAACGTCCTGACTTTC
- | 14 | - | TRBJ2-3 | TRBV10-1 | CASSKRDFTDTQYF | TGCGCCAGCAGTAAAAGGGACTTCACAGATACGCAGTATTTT
once | 15 | TRBD1 | TRBJ2-7 | TRBV6-9 | CASSCQGALSYEQYF | TGTGCCAGCAGTTGTCAGGGGGCTTTGTCCTACGAGCAGTACTTC
- | 15 | - | TRBJ1-3 | TRBV13 | CASSPDVGTGNTIYF | TGTGCCAGCAGCCCAGACGTAGGGACTGGAAACACCATATATTTT
- | 13 | - | TRBJ1-5 | TRBV9 | CASSVEGGQPQHF | TGTGCCAGCAGCGTAGAAGGGGGTCAGCCCCAGCATTTT
- | 13 | - | TRBJ2-1 | TRBV18 | CASSPQGVNEQFF | TGTGCCAGCTCACCACAGGGGGTCAATGAGCAGTTCTTC
- | 17 | TRBD2 | TRBJ2-5 | TRBV5-1 | CASSSLGLVGGQETQYF | TGCGCCAGCAGCTCTCTAGGACTAGTGGGGGGTCAAGAGACCCAGTACTTC
- | 14 | - | TRBJ2-1 | TRBV11-3 | CASSPTAGGGEQFF | TGTGCCAGCAGCCCAACGGCCGGAGGAGGTGAGCAGTTCTTC
- | 14 | - | TRBJ1-1 | TRBV14 | CASSRADGVTEAFF | TGTGCCAGCAGCCGCGCGGACGGGGTCACTGAAGCTTTCTTT
- | 15 | TRBD1 | TRBJ1-6 | TRBV9 | CASSVGTGPNSPLHF | TGTGCCAGCAGCGTGGGGACAGGACCCAATTCACCCCTCCACTTT
- | 14 | - | TRBJ1-1 | TRBV5-4 | CASSFGRGGTEAFF | TGTGCCAGCAGCTTCGGGAGGGGAGGCACTGAAGCTTTCTTT
- | 17 | - | TRBJ2-3 | TRBV4-1 | CASSQHRSLVPVDTQYF | TGCGCCAGCAGCCAACACCGATCACTAGTGCCAGTAGATACGCAGTATTTT
- | 16 | - | TRBJ1-1 | TRBV12-5 | CASGLVLGAKGTEAFF | TGTGCTAGTGGTTTGGTACTGGGGGCCAAGGGCACTGAAGCTTTCTTT
- | 14 | - | TRBJ1-3 | TRBV2 | CASSEIDSGNTIYF | TGTGCCAGCAGTGAGATAGACTCTGGAAACACCATATATTTT
- | 17 | TRBD2 | TRBJ2-3 | TRBV30 | CAWSTLTGGENSDTQYF | TGTGCCTGGAGTACCCTAACCGGGGGGGAAAATTCGGATACGCAGTATTTT
few | 12 | - | TRBJ2-2 | TRBV28 | CASSFSAGELFF | TGTGCCAGCAGTTTCTCCGCCGGGGAGCTGTTTTTT
- | 15 | TRBD1 | TRBJ1-4 | TRBV25-1 | CASSGKTGFNEKLFF | TGTGCCAGCAGTGGCAAGACAGGGTTTAATGAAAAACTGTTTTTT
- | 14 | TRBD1 | TRBJ1-2 | TRBV27 | CASSPGQGSHGYTF | TGTGCCAGCAGTCCGGGACAGGGATCGCATGGCTACACCTTC
- | 16 | - | TRBJ1-2 | TRBV2 | CASSEAGGGAGYGYTF | TGTGCCAGCAGTGAAGCAGGAGGGGGGGCCGGGTATGGCTACACCTTC
- | 17 | TRBD2 | TRBJ2-3 | TRBV6-4 | CASSPPSGGGERDTQYF | TGTGCCAGCAGTCCGCCGTCGGGTGGGGGGGAGCGTGATACGCAGTATTTT
- | 15 | TRBD1 | TRBJ1-4 | TRBV4-1 | CASSQDTGDGEKLFF | TGCGCCAGCAGCCAAGATACAGGGGATGGTGAAAAACTGTTTTTT
- | 16 | - | TRBJ2-1 | TRBV11-2 | CASSPGIGGEYNEQFF | TGTGCCAGCAGCCCCGGGATAGGGGGGGAGTACAATGAGCAGTTCTTC
- | 15 | - | TRBJ1-1 | TRBV19 | CASSFHRDWGTEAFF | TGTGCCAGTAGTTTTCACAGGGACTGGGGCACTGAAGCTTTCTTT
- | 15 | - | TRBJ2-7 | TRBV6-5 | CASSSYQDGSYEQYF | TGTGCCAGCAGTTCTTATCAAGACGGCTCCTACGAGCAGTACTTC
- | 12 | - | TRBJ1-5 | TRBV7-2 | CASSPSNQPQHF | TGTGCCAGCAGCCCATCCAATCAGCCCCAGCATTTT
- | 14 | TRBD1 | TRBJ1-4 | TRBV4-1 | CASRRQGNNEKLFF | TGCGCCAGCAGGAGACAGGGGAATAATGAAAAACTGTTTTTT
- | 13 | - | TRBJ1-2 | TRBV19 | CASSWSGNYGYTF | TGTGCCAGTTCCTGGTCAGGGAACTATGGCTACACCTTC
- | 14 | TRBD1 | TRBJ2-7 | TRBV7-9 | CASSLRGQTYEQYF | TGTGCCAGCAGCTTAAGGGGACAGACCTACGAGCAGTACTTC
- | 13 | - | TRBJ1-2 | TRBV6-5 | CASRPGTYYGYTF | TGTGCCAGCAGGCCTGGGACATACTATGGCTACACCTTC
- | 17 | TRBD1 | TRBJ1-2 | TRBV13 | CASSLGSGQAPSYGYTF | TGTGCCAGCAGCTTAGGCTCGGGACAGGCTCCCTCCTATGGCTACACCTTC
- | 15 | - | TRBJ1-5 | TRBV12-5 | CASGYGWVSNQPQHF | TGTGCTAGTGGATACGGGTGGGTAAGCAATCAGCCCCAGCATTTT
- | 14 | TRBD1 | TRBJ2-5 | TRBV30 | CAWSRDRVQETQYF | TGTGCCTGGAGTAGGGACAGGGTCCAAGAGACCCAGTACTTC
- | 15 | TRBD1 | TRBJ2-1 | TRBV7-8 | CASSSDRAIYNEQFF | TGTGCCAGCAGCTCCGACAGGGCGATATACAATGAGCAGTTCTTC
- | 14 | - | TRBJ1-2 | TRBV5-1 | CASFGDLGTIGYTF | TGCGCCAGCTTTGGAGACCTAGGAACTATTGGCTACACCTTC
- | 15 | TRBD1 | TRBJ2-1 | TRBV19 | CASRLQGSSYNEQFF | TGTGCCAGTAGGTTACAGGGGTCTAGTTACAATGAGCAGTTCTTC
- | 13 | - | TRBJ2-7 | TRBV11-3 | CASSPGQTYEQYF | TGTGCCAGCAGCCCCGGCCAGACCTACGAGCAGTACTTC
- | 14 | - | TRBJ2-7 | TRBV6-5 | CASSYRGAQVEQYF | TGTGCCAGCAGTTACAGGGGGGCGCAGGTCGAGCAGTACTTC
once | 12 | - | TRBJ2-7 | TRBV30 | CAWSRAQYEQYF | TGTGCCTGGAGTCGAGCCCAATACGAGCAGTACTTC
- | 11 | - | TRBJ2-1 | TRBV20-1 | CSANGINEQFF | TGCAGTGCTAACGGCATCAATGAGCAGTTCTTC
- | 15 | TRBD1 | TRBJ1-4 | TRBV29-1 | CSGIKLTGVGEKLFF | TGCAGCGGCATCAAACTGACAGGGGTAGGGGAAAAACTGTTTTTT